Presented here are 5 T cell receptor beta chains from one specimen sequenced in a study of blood T cells in healthy people across ages. Alongside a J-beta primer mix, a sample-barcoded 5' primer served in a second PCR lasting 7 to 11 cycles. MiXCR was run by TCRdb on the 5' RACE reads, yielding one entry per CDR3 protein. Here the sample spans 1.5 million to 2 million distinct CDR3 sequences, roughly 50% being singletons. Sequencing used blood. The receptors derive from a woman aged 40 to 50 in good health.

This clonotype was detected only a few times. One base away lies a much larger clone, so this may be a sequencing read error. The chain joins TRBV7-8 to TRBJ2-7; D is perhaps TRBD1 (5 bases). The V gene lost 8 bases and the J gene lost 5 bases, with 22 bases spanning the gap. Germline CDR1 reads SGHVS; CDR2 reads FQNEAQ. This CDR3 contains 15 residues. CDR3 in DNA: TGTGCCAGCGCAGCTTCGGGCAGGGTTCGGAACGAGCAGTACTTC. Residues: CASAASGRVRNEQYF. The full variable domain, in which reference TRBV7-8 and TRBJ2-7 provide the parts outside the CDR3, is GAGVSQSPRYKVAKRGQDVALRCDPISGHVSLFWYQQALGQGPEFLTYFQNEAQLDKSGLPSDRFFAERPEGSVSTLKIQRTQQEDSAVYLCASAASGRVRNEQYFGPGTRLTVT.

J is TRBJ1-2 and V is TRBV4-1, with no clear D. The V end was cut by 1 base, the J end by 6 bases, with 12 bases between. CDR1 is MGHRA, CDR2 YSYEKL, per germline. The CDR3 loop spans 14 amino acids. CDR3 sequence reads: CASSQGWTENGYTF. As DNA, the CDR3 is TGCGCCAGCAGCCAAGGCTGGACGGAGAATGGCTACACCTTC.

The table lists this clonotype with a count of one. The chain links TRBV28 to TRBJ2-1; perhaps TRBD1 as D (6 bases). The CDR3 consists of 17 residues. Trimming removed 5 bases at V and 5 bases at J, with 22 bases between. Germline CDR1 and CDR2: MDHEN and SYDVKM. CDR3 residues: CASSPFILVGANNEQFF. In DNA form, the CDR3 reads TGTGCCAGCAGTCCCTTCATACTAGTGGGGGCCAACAATGAGCAGTTCTTC.

This clonotype was found once. V gene TRBV4-1 combines with J gene TRBJ1-2; D uncertain. Per the germline V gene, CDR1 is MGHRA and CDR2 is YSYEKL. This CDR3 contains 15 residues. With 0 bases removed from V and 0 bases from J, the gap between germline ends came to 8 bases. The CDR3 spells CASSQDHGSNYGYTF. The CDR3 DNA is TGCGCCAGCAGCCAAGATCATGGCTCTAACTATGGCTACACCTTC.

This clonotype occurred a few times. The genes are TRBV28 and TRBJ1-5, with a possible D match to TRBD1 (5 bases). Germline lookup yields CDR1 MDHEN and CDR2 SYDVKM. V lost 6 bases and J lost 4, with 16 bases in between. The CDR3 is 15 residues long. CDR3 sequence: CASRRGTRGNQPQHF. CDR3 nucleotide sequence: TGTGCCAGCAGGAGGGGAACGCGGGGGAATCAGCCCCAGCATTTT.